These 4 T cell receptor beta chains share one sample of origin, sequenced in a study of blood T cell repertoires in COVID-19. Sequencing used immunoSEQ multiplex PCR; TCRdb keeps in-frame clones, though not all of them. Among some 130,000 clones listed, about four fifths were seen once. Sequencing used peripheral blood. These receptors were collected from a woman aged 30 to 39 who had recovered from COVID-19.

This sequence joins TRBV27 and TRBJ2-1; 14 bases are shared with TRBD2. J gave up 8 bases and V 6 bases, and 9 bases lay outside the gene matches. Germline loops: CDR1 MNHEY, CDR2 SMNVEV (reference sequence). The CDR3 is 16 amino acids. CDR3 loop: CASSSTGTSGSYEQFF. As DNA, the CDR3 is TGTGCCAGCAGCTCCACCGGGACTAGCGGGAGTTATGAGCAGTTCTTC.

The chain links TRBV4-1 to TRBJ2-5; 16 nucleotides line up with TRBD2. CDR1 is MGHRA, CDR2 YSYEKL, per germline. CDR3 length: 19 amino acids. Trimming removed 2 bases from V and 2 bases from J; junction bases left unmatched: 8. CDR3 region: CASSQRSGTSGGGQETQYF. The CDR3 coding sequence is TGCGCCAGCAGCCAACGATCCGGGACTAGCGGGGGGGGTCAAGAGACCCAGTACTTC.

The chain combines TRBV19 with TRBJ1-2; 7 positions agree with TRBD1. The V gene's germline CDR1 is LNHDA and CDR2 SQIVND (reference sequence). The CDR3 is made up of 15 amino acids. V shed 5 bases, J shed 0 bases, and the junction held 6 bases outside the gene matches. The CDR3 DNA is TGTGCCAGTAGTTCTTTAGACAGGGCTAACTATGGCTACACCTTC. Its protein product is CASSSLDRANYGYTF. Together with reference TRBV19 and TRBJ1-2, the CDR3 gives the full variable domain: DGGITQSPKYLFRKEGQNVTLSCEQNLNHDAMYWYRQDPGQGLRLIYYSQIVNDFQKGDIAEGYSVSREKKESFPLTVTSAQKNPTAFYLCASSSLDRANYGYTFGSGTRLTVV.

The CDR3, as DNA: TGTGCCAGCAGTTGGAGCGGGAGGGCCCTCAGTTACGAGCAGTTCTTC. Its translation is CASSWSGRALSYEQFF. V and J are TRBV28 and TRBJ2-1; 10 bases fit TRBD2. This CDR3 spans 16 amino acids. In germline, CDR1 is MDHEN, CDR2 SYDVKM. Trimming took 4 bases from V and 10 from J; bases not matched to a gene: 13.